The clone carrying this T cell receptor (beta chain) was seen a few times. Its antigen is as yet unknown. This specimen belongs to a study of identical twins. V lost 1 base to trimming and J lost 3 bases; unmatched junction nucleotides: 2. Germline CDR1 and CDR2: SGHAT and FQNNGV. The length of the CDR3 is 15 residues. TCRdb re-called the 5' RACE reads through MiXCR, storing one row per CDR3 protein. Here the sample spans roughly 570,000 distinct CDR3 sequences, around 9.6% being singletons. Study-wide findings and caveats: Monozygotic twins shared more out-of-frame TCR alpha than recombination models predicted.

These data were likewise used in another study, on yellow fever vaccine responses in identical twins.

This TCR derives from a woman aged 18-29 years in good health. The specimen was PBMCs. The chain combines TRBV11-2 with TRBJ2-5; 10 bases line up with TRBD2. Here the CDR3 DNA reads TGTGCCAGCAGCTTAGTAACTAGCGGGGAAGAGACCCAGTACTTC. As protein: CASSLVTSGEETQYF. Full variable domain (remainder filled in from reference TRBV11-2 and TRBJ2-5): EAGVAQSPRYKIIEKRQSVAFWCNPISGHATLYWYQQILGQGPKLLIQFQNNGVVDDSQLPKDRFSAERLKGVDSTLKIQPAKLEDSAVYLCASSLVTSGEETQYFGPGTRLLVL.